This TCR beta chain came from a study of regulatory T cells in long-lasting Graves disease (dated by TCRdb to about 2021). Background for the entire study: Newly diagnosed Graves' disease patients had taken antithyroid drugs for less than 3 months. Patients with persistent Graves' disease were compared with patients with newly diagnosed Graves' disease using TCR sequencing and RNA sequencing of peripheral blood. The study was registered as a clinical trial and conducted in China. TCR sequencing covered some 13 persistent and some 20 newly diagnosed Graves' disease patients, about 35 samples in total.

On the study overall, not on this receptor specifically: Patients with persistent disease shared more public clonotypes (about 2,500) than newly diagnosed patients did (more than 900). Preferential use of TRBV28, TRBJ1-2 and TRBJ2-5 was observed in persistent disease, whereas TRBV20-1 and TRBJ2-1 were favored in newly diagnosed disease. Because the primary lesion, thyroid tissue, could not be accessed, the study looked at peripheral blood alone. The authors noted that the small sample size was a limitation that may lower accuracy. Compared with newly diagnosed patients, persistent Graves' disease patients had lower TCR Shannon entropy and fewer highly expanded clones, which suggests clonal expansion. Sequencing and analysis were limited to the TCR beta chain.

Its CDR3 holds 15 amino acids, cysteine through phenylalanine. Only the CDR3 portion is preserved as DNA: 45 bases, with reading frame beginning at the first base. At the junction V is shortened by 1 base and J by 8 bases; bases outside the gene matches: 8. The germline V gene gives CDR1 as MGHDK and CDR2 as SYGVNS. Remarks on this clonotype: Which antigen it targets is not known. Base qualities are not recorded, but no much larger clone differs from it by a single base.

To prepare the library, multiplex PCR was applied. The sample was run on an Illumina HiSeq 4000. TCR beta libraries were built with iRepertoire HTBI primers and Arm-PCR amplification of CDR3 regions. Before sequencing, the PCR products went through gel purification. In the original analysis: Across samples, 55 to 80 TRBV and roughly 15 TRBJ segments were identified and used for gene usage analysis of CDR3 amino acid clonotypes. Filtered high-quality paired reads were merged into contigs using COPE and FqMerger. BLAST was used to align contigs to the IMGT TRBV, TRBD and TRBJ reference genes, and CDR3 was defined following IMGT. Clonotypes above 0.1% frequency were classified as highly expanded clones. Repertoire diversity was measured by Shannon entropy, and V-J evenness by the Gini coefficient. A clonotype found in more than one individual was treated as public. TCRdb reprocessing: public reads trimmed at Q25 with fastp, clones called with MiXCR, in-frame beta chains kept. For every CDR3 protein sequence, its rows merge into one entry that carries the most common genes and DNA. Here the V and J calls rest on TCRdb's processing, not on the authors' analysis. The table for this sample lists roughly 560,000 distinct CDR3 sequences; more than 10% of them were counted only once. Clones ranked in the top ten supply 8% to 10% of the sample.

In light of the paper, this sample's time point label describes: newly diagnosed GD, antithyroid drugs for less than 3 months. RNA was extracted from PBMCs in TRIzol for both TCR sequencing and RNA sequencing. The diagnosis of Graves' disease followed American Thyroid Association guidelines. The patients came from an endocrinology department in Xi'an, China. From each patient, 7.5 to 10 milliliters of peripheral blood was collected into an EDTA anticoagulant tube. Ficoll Paque Plus density gradient separation was used to isolate PBMCs, and no further T cell sorting was performed. RNA quality was checked with an Agilent 2100 Bioanalyzer and agarose gel, and concentration with a NanoDrop 2000. The same sample was also used in a study of T cells in Graves' hyperthyroidism and ophthalmopathy. From the second report: A patient counted as having stable Graves' hyperthyroidism if no progression to ophthalmopathy occurred over 18 months of follow-up. Hyperthyroidism patients were newly diagnosed, with disease duration under 2 months, and aged 18 to 65 years. Patients with uncontrolled infections, other autoimmune diseases, pregnancy or lactation were excluded. Diagnoses were established on the basis of clinical symptoms, serum thyroxine and TRAb, thyroid ultrasound, and orbital computed tomography. The TCR CDR3 was subjected to a first round of RT-PCR using the HTBI primer set and the Qiagen OneStep RT-PCR kit. Most expanded thyroid clonotypes (frequency above 0.001) were also found in blood, which suggests that blood repertoires may mirror thyroid immune responses. A 13 V-J signature model separated ophthalmopathy from stable hyperthyroidism, with 87.88% sensitivity and 81.08% specificity in cross-validation and 80%/75% in testing. In validation, progression to ophthalmopathy was predicted by the model with nearly 71% sensitivity and approximately 78% specificity, a median of about 6 months before onset. TCR V-J signatures able to tell the groups apart were searched for in a discovery cohort of 90 to 100 patients, of whom more than 40 had Graves' ophthalmopathy and about 60 had stable Graves' hyperthyroidism. Prospective prediction of ophthalmopathy was tested in an independent validation cohort of fewer than 20 hyperthyroidism patients and 17 patients who later progressed to ophthalmopathy. The roughly 100 discovery patients were randomly divided into training and test sets at a 7:3 ratio. Thyroid tissue and blood T-cell repertoires from six Graves' hyperthyroidism patients were also compared in the study. Once sampling was done, hyperthyroidism patients were given methimazole at a starting dose of 30 mg daily, whereas ophthalmopathy patients were given high-dose intravenous methylprednisolone. Libraries were constructed in a second round of multiplex PCR, after which size selection and purification were carried out. Libraries were sequenced paired-end with 100 bp reads on an Illumina HiSeq2000. SOAPnuke was used to process the raw data, throwing out any read that contained adapters or uncalled bases, had a mean Phred below 15, or lacked an exact constant-primer or identifier match. COPE v1.2.5 was used to merge high-quality paired reads, and clonotypes were defined as unique nucleotide sequences. Clonotypes were aligned to IMGT TRBV, TRBD and TRBJ reference segments using MiTCR v1.1. The analysis included only V-J combinations with a frequency above 0.0001, which together covered 99% to 99.2% of the repertoires. The TCS score was defined as F50 (clonal expansion) divided by E x V (chaos), with BLOSUM62-based TCRdist calculated between CDR3 peptides within each V-J. Welch's t-statistics and random forest reduced around 520 V-J features to 13, which were used in a naive Bayes classifier (R e1071). Sample size was not statistically predetermined, and blinding of investigators to group allocation was not performed. TCR Vbeta CDR3 sequencing of 135 peripheral blood samples (around 45 ophthalmopathy, about 80 hyperthyroidism and some 17 progressor patients) is reported in the paper.

The material was peripheral blood mononuclear cells (PBMCs), obtained at new diagnosis, from a patient treated with antithyroid drugs. The source of this sequence is a woman aged 25 to 45 with Graves disease. Donor details come from another sample of the same person, matched by shared clones. The chain is encoded by TRBV25-1 joined to TRBJ2-1, and 7 bases in between align with TRBD1. The DNA sequence is given as TGTGCCAGCAGTGAATGGGCAGGGGGTCCCGATGAGCAGTTCTTC. This gives the protein CASSEWAGGPDEQFF.